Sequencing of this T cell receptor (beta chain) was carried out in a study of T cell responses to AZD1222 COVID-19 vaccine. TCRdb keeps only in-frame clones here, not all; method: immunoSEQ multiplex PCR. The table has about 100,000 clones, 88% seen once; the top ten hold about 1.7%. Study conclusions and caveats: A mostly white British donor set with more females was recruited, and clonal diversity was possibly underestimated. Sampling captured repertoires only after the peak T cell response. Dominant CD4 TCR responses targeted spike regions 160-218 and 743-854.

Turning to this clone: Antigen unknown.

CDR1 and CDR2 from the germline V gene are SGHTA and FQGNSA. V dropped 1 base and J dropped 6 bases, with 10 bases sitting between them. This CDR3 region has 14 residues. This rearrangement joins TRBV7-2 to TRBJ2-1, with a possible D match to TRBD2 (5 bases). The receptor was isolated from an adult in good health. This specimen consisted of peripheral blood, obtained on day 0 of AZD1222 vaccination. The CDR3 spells CASSLGGLSNEQFF. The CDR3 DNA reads TGTGCCAGCAGCTTAGGAGGACTTTCCAATGAGCAGTTCTTC.